A selection of T cell receptor beta chains follows, all from one sample in a study of radiotherapy plus CTLA-4 blockade in lung cancer. The data were produced by immunoSEQ multiplex PCR, yet TCRdb's version contains in-frame clones alone and is incomplete. The sample lists some 70,000 clones; 65% to 80% were seen once. Source: peripheral blood, taken from a patient treated with radiotherapy plus ipilimumab. The origin of the receptors is a human donor with non-small cell lung cancer who had a complete response to radiotherapy plus ipilimumab. Each CDR3 is given with its conserved first and last residue. A D gene is named only where the DNA matches it firmly. The listing skips clone size in some rows; elsewhere it reads once, few, many or a size class.

j_call clone_size d_call v_call cdr3_aa cdr3_nt
TRBJ1-1 NA NA TRBV4-1 CASSLGQGDGLAFF TGCGCCAGCAGCCTTGGGCAGGGTGATGGTTTAGCTTTCTTT
TRBJ2-1 NA NA TRBV19 CASSPRRGGNNEQFF TGTGCCAGTAGTCCAAGACGGGGAGGTAACAATGAGCAGTTCTTC
TRBJ2-1 few TRBD1 TRBV19 CASSMRGQAHNEQFF TGTGCCAGTAGTATGCGAGGACAGGCCCACAATGAGCAGTTCTTC
TRBJ1-1 NA NA TRBV7-2 CASSLRDPRVNTEAFF TGTGCCAGCAGCTTAAGGGACCCGAGGGTGAACACTGAAGCTTTCTTT
TRBJ2-1 NA NA TRBV5-5 CASSLEFGGEQFF TGTGCCAGCAGCTTGGAATTCGGGGGTGAGCAGTTCTTC
TRBJ2-2 NA NA TRBV28 CASNDLEPGELFF TGTGCCAGCAATGATCTTGAACCCGGGGAGCTGTTTTTT
TRBJ2-7 NA NA TRBV29-1 CSVGARGASDEQYF TGCAGCGTTGGGGCTCGTGGAGCCTCGGACGAGCAGTACTTC
TRBJ1-3 NA NA TRBV7-8 CASAPGQGMRNTIYF TGTGCCAGCGCCCCGGGGCAGGGAATGAGAAACACCATATATTTT
TRBJ2-3 few TRBD2 TRBV27 CASSRKGGGAGADTQYF TGTGCCAGCAGCCGAAAGGGCGGGGGGGCCGGGGCAGATACGCAGTATTTT
TRBJ2-2 NA TRBD1 TRBV10-3 CATVRDRDTGELFF TGTGCCACCGTCCGGGACAGGGACACCGGGGAGCTGTTTTTT
TRBJ2-7 NA NA TRBV7-9 CASSLERARGGNEQYF TGTGCCAGCAGCTTAGAGAGGGCCAGGGGAGGTAACGAGCAGTACTTC
TRBJ1-3 NA NA TRBV30 CAWSRGGSGNTIYF TGTGCCTGGAGCCGAGGGGGATCCGGAAACACCATATATTTT
TRBJ2-1 NA NA TRBV5-4 CASSLAGLDNEQFF TGTGCCAGCAGCTTGGCGGGGCTCGACAATGAGCAGTTCTTC
TRBJ1-4 NA NA TRBV13 CASSSSASGSKLFF TGTGCCAGCAGCTCTTCCGCCTCAGGGTCAAAACTGTTTTTT
TRBJ2-2 NA NA TRBV6-5 CASSYEEDGELFF TGTGCCAGCAGTTACGAGGAGGACGGGGAGCTGTTTTTT
TRBJ1-3 once NA TRBV7-2 CASSLDRRGTGNTIYF TGTGCCAGCAGCTTAGATCGCCGGGGAACTGGAAACACCATATATTTT
TRBJ1-2 NA NA TRBV18 CASSPTSPGTTNHGYTF TGTGCCAGCTCACCCACCAGCCCCGGGACGACTAACCATGGCTACACCTTC
TRBJ1-1 NA NA TRBV29-1 CSVTLTNTEAFF TGCAGCGTTACATTAACGAACACTGAAGCTTTCTTT
TRBJ1-2 NA NA TRBV11-2 CASSSNIGYGYTF TGTGCCAGCAGCTCGAACATTGGCTATGGCTACACCTTC
TRBJ2-7 NA TRBD2 TRBV10-3 CAISASGGAGSYEQYF TGTGCCATCAGTGCTAGCGGGGGGGCCGGCTCCTACGAGCAGTACTTC
TRBJ1-2 NA NA TRBV18 CASSPYSQGYTF TGTGCCAGCTCACCCTACTCGCAGGGCTACACCTTC